The rows below give T cell receptor beta chains drawn from one sample of a study of tissue T cells after allogeneic stem cell transplantation. Data came from immunoSEQ multiplex PCR; TCRdb stores just in-frame clones and leaves some out. The repertoire holds thousands of clones, with 65% to 85% as singletons. Sample: skin, taken at autopsy. The receptors derive from a male patient aged 60 or older with steroid-refractory graft-versus-host disease after an allogeneic stem cell transplant. Some T cells may be provided by the graft donor. Each CDR3 is given with its conserved first and last residue. A D gene is named only where the DNA matches it firmly. Not every row has a clone size; where given, it reads once, few, many or a size class.

TRBD2	TRBV4-2	.	TRBJ2-3	TGTGCCAGCAGCCAAGCGACTAGCGGACGCACAGATACGCAGTATTTT	CASSQATSGRTDTQYF
.	TRBV4-2	.	TRBJ2-3	TGTGCCAGCAGCCAAGATCGTTATTCTAGCACAGATACGCAGTATTTT	CASSQDRYSSTDTQYF
TRBD1	TRBV2	.	TRBJ1-2	TGTGCCAGCAGCCGACAGGGAACTAACTATGGCTACACCTTC	CASSRQGTNYGYTF
TRBD1	TRBV5-5	.	TRBJ1-3	TGTGCCAGCAGCTTGGTTGGGACAGGGGCTCCTGGAAACACCATATATTTT	CASSLVGTGAPGNTIYF
.	TRBV19	.	TRBJ1-5	TGTGCCAGTGGGTATGATCAGCCCCAGCATTTT	CASGYDQPQHF
.	TRBV5-1	large	TRBJ2-7	TGCGCCAGCAGCCCGGACCTATTTTCATCCTACGAGCAGTACTTC	CASSPDLFSSYEQYF
.	TRBV5-1	medium-sized	TRBJ1-3	TGCGCCAGCAGCGTCACTACTGGAAACACCATATATTTT	CASSVTTGNTIYF
.	TRBV27	.	TRBJ1-2	TGTGCCAGCAGTTCCTACAGGAGGAACTATGGCTACACCTTC	CASSSYRRNYGYTF
TRBD1	TRBV19	.	TRBJ1-2	TGTGCCAGTAGGCAAACCGGGACAGGGCCCCTCTCCAACTATGGCTACACCTTC	CASRQTGTGPLSNYGYTF
.	TRBV20-1	.	TRBJ2-5	TGCAGTGCTAGGAGTGAGACCCAGTACTTC	CSARSETQYF
.	TRBV24-1	.	TRBJ1-5	TGTGCCACCAGTGAAACCCAGGATAATCAGCCCCAGCATTTT	CATSETQDNQPQHF
.	TRBV5-1	.	TRBJ1-1	TGCGCCAGCAGCTTTACGGGGGCGCGTGACACTGAAGCTTTCTTT	CASSFTGARDTEAFF
TRBD1	TRBV6-5	.	TRBJ2-1	TGTGCCAGCAGTTCCCGACAGGGCAATGAGCAGTTCTTC	CASSSRQGNEQFF
.	TRBV7-8	.	TRBJ1-5	TGTGCCAGCAGCCGGGCGGGCAACCCTAATCAGCCCCAGCATTTT	CASSRAGNPNQPQHF
TRBD2	TRBV19	.	TRBJ2-1	TGTGCCAGTAGTACTCCGGGACTAGCGTACAATGAGCAGTTCTTC	CASSTPGLAYNEQFF
TRBD1	TRBV7-6	large	TRBJ2-7	TGTGCCAGCAGCTTCCTAGCCCCCCAGAGGACAGGGACCTACGAGCAGTACTTC	CASSFLAPQRTGTYEQYF
.	TRBV7-6	.	TRBJ2-2	TGTGCCAGCAGCTCCACTTACCCCGGGGAGCTGTTTTTT	CASSSTYPGELFF
TRBD1	TRBV4-1	.	TRBJ1-2	TGCGCCAGCAGCCACCCAGGACAGGGGAACTATGGCTACACCTTC	CASSHPGQGNYGYTF
.	TRBV3-1/TRBV3-2	medium-sized	TRBJ2-2	TGTGCCAGCAGCCCCCCCGGAAGGGAGCTGGGGTTCGCGAACACCGGGGAGCTGTTTTTT	CASSPPGRELGFANTGELFF
.	TRBV5-1	.	TRBJ2-1	TGCGCCAGCAGCTTGGTCAGAAATGAGCAGTTCTTC	CASSLVRNEQFF
.	TRBV6-6	medium-sized	TRBJ2-4	TGTGCCAGCAGTTACTCGGCCCTTTTTCAGTACTTC	CASSYSALFQYF
TRBD2	TRBV7-9	.	TRBJ2-2	TGTGCCAGCAGCCCTAGCGGGGGAGCGAACACCGGGGAGCTGTTTTTT	CASSPSGGANTGELFF
.	TRBV6-1	.	TRBJ2-7	TGTGCCAGCAGTGAATTTAGGGGCACGGGGTCCGAGCAGTACTTC	CASSEFRGTGSEQYF